The 15 T cell receptor beta chains below come from one sample, sequenced in a study of T cells in Graves' hyperthyroidism and ophthalmopathy (dated 2019 in TCRdb). Library generation was performed with multiplex PCR. TCRdb shows the sequencer as Illumina HiSeq 2000. Amplification of TCR beta CDR3 regions was carried out from RNA transcripts. The first round of RT-PCR for the TCR CDR3 was performed with the HTBI primer set and the Qiagen OneStep RT-PCR kit. TCRdb cleaned the public reads at Q25 with fastp, built clones with MiXCR and kept in-frame beta chains. Records with the same CDR3 protein are collapsed into one entry carrying the most frequent genes and DNA. The sample includes around 600,000 distinct CDR3 sequences, with 45% observed a single time. The top ten constitute approximately 7.2% of the sample. Material: peripheral blood or thyroid tissue (not recorded which). The receptors stem from an adult man with Graves' disease, either hyperthyroidism or ophthalmopathy (not recorded which).

This clonotype was found many times. This chain joins TRBV2 and TRBJ2-5; 7 positions match TRBD1. CDR1 and CDR2 (germline): SNHLY, FYNNEI. The CDR3 contains 15 residues. V trimming: 4 bases; J trimming: 2 bases; junction bases outside the gene matches: 7. The CDR3: CASSAATRGQETQYF. CDR3 DNA sequence: TGTGCCAGCAGTGCTGCTACCAGGGGGCAAGAGACCCAGTACTTC.

This clonotype was counted at least ten times. The chain is built from TRBV29-1 and TRBJ1-4, with D tentatively TRBD1 (5 bases). Deletions cut 1 base from V and 7 bases from J, with 13 bases between. From germline, CDR1 is SQVTM and CDR2 ANQGSEA. This CDR3 has 14 amino acids. The CDR3 loop reads CSVEGSGRSEKLFF. The CDR3 DNA reads TGCAGCGTTGAAGGCTCAGGGAGGAGTGAAAAACTGTTTTTT.

This clonotype turned up a few times. The CDR3 DNA follows: TGTGCCAGCAGTTACAGGAGGGCTTCTGGAAACACCATATATTTT. This encodes CASSYRRASGNTIYF. The chain links TRBV2 to TRBJ1-3; a possible D gene is TRBD1 (5 bases). In germline, CDR1 is SNHLY, CDR2 FYNNEI. The V gene lost 5 bases and the J gene lost 1 base, with 12 bases spanning the gap. The CDR3 is made up of 15 amino acids.

The chain recombines TRBV7-9 with TRBJ1-5; 7 bases fit TRBD1. The ends lost 5 bases at V and 15 bases at J; junction bases unmatched: 10. The CDR3 loop spans 12 amino acids. Germline loops: CDR1 SEHNR, CDR2 FQNEAQ (reference sequence). The CDR3 sequence is CASSARQGSRHF. DNA for the CDR3: TGTGCCAGCAGCGCAAGACAGGGCTCCCGGCATTTT.

About this clonotype: A much larger clonotype is one base distant, so this may be a read error. The chain carries TRBV29-1 and TRBJ2-2; no reliable D call. CDR1 and CDR2 (germline): SQVTM, ANQGSEA. The CDR3 contains 12 residues. CDR3 in DNA: TGCAGCGCTGAAGGTTACACCGGGGAGCTGTTTTTT. Protein: CSAEGYTGELFF.

The chain recombines TRBV14 with TRBJ2-5; the D gene is possibly TRBD2 (7 bases). This CDR3 is built from 13 residues. V lost 8 bases and J lost 1, with 11 bases in between. CDR1 is SGHDN, CDR2 FVKESK, per germline. In DNA form, the CDR3 reads TGTGCCAGCCACGGGGGGCCCCAAGAGACCCAGTACTTC. This codes for CASHGGPQETQYF.

This clonotype was picked up many times. The V and J genes are TRBV2 and TRBJ1-1; D may be TRBD1 (6 bases). Germline V gives CDR1 SNHLY, CDR2 FYNNEI. The CDR3 has 16 residues. The V end was cut by 2 bases, the J end by 7 bases, with 20 bases between. CDR3 sequence reads: CASSEWGGGLFREAFF. Here the CDR3 DNA reads TGTGCCAGCAGTGAATGGGGGGGCGGGTTGTTCCGTGAAGCTTTCTTT.

Comment on this clonotype: At one end, the junction sequence differs from germline, possibly due to a read error. This chain links TRBV7-9 with TRBJ2-6; unclear D gene. The CDR3 totals 16 residues. Germline CDR1 SEHNR, CDR2 FQNEAQ (reference sequence). The CDR3 reads CAGSFSAGTGANVLTF. DNA of the CDR3: TGTGCCGGCAGCTTTTCGGCAGGTACTGGGGCCAACGTCCTGACTTTC.

The J gene is TRBJ1-5, the V gene TRBV24-1, with 7 bases matching TRBD1. CDR1 KGHDR and CDR2 SFDVKD come from the germline V gene. V trimming: 3 bases; J trimming: 2 bases; junction bases outside the gene matches: 9. This CDR3 comprises 17 residues. The CDR3 region is CATSDGRGGFGNQPQHF. The CDR3 DNA sequence: TGTGCCACCAGTGATGGCAGGGGGGGGTTCGGCAATCAGCCCCAGCATTTT.

This clonotype has more than one count but fewer than ten. This sequence joins TRBV6-6 and TRBJ1-5, with TRBD1 as a possible D gene (5 bases). The CDR3 is made up of 19 amino acids. V was pared by 4 bases and J by 1 base, with 23 bases between. Germline V gives CDR1 MNHNY, CDR2 SVGAGI (reference sequence). This CDR3 reads CASSFPRDGREGSNQPQHF. The CDR3 DNA sequence: TGTGCCAGCAGTTTCCCTCGTGACGGCCGGGAGGGGAGCAATCAGCCCCAGCATTTT.

This clonotype was detected only a few times. This sequence joins TRBV7-9 and TRBJ1-6, with 10 bases fitting TRBD1. The V gene's germline CDR1 is SEHNR and CDR2 FQNEAQ (reference sequence). V lost 5 bases and J lost 7; bases outside the gene matches: 11. The CDR3 is 17 residues long. Written as DNA, the CDR3 is TGTGCCAGCAGCGGGACAGGGGATACCCCCTTGAATTCACCCCTCCACTTT. Amino acid sequence: CASSGTGDTPLNSPLHF.

The rearrangement uses TRBV29-1 and TRBJ1-2; TRBD1 agrees at 8 bases. In germline, CDR1 is SQVTM, CDR2 ANQGSEA. The CDR3 consists of 11 residues. The junction had 6 bases not matched to a gene; V was cut back by 7 bases and J by 8 bases. CDR3 in DNA: TGCAGCGGCCGGACAGGGCTCGGCTACACCTTC. It encodes CSGRTGLGYTF. Complete variable domain (other parts from reference TRBV29-1 and TRBJ1-2): SAVISQKPSRDICQRGTSLTIQCQVDSQVTMMFWYRQQPGQSLTLIATANQGSEATYESGFVIDKFPISRPNLTFSTLTVSNMSPEDSSIYLCSGRTGLGYTFGSGTRLTVV.

The genes are TRBV24-1 and TRBJ1-2, with no clear D. Deletions cut 6 bases from V and 8 bases from J, with 9 bases between. Germline V CDR1 and CDR2: KGHDR, SFDVKD. The CDR3 sequence is 11 residues long. CDR3 in amino acids: CATSKGLGYTF. The CDR3 bases are TGTGCCACCAGTAAGGGTCTCGGCTACACCTTC.

This clonotype was seen a handful of times. The chain couples TRBV9 to TRBJ1-4, with 10 bases lining up with TRBD1. The CDR3 contains 15 residues. Germline trimming cut 4 bases from V and 7 bases from J; bases unmatched to any gene: 7. CDR1 and CDR2 from the germline V gene are SGDLS and YYNGEE. The CDR3 coding sequence is TGTGCCAGCAGCCACTCGACAGGGGGCGGTGAAAAACTGTTTTTT. Protein product: CASSHSTGGGEKLFF.

In DNA, the CDR3 is TGCGCCAGCAGCTTGGGAGAGTACTACGAGCAGTACTTC. Residues: CASSLGEYYEQYF. The chain employs TRBV5-1 and TRBJ2-7; D gene unclear. V dropped 0 bases and J dropped 3 bases, with 7 bases sitting between them. The length of the CDR3 is 13 residues. Germline V gene sequence: CDR1 SGHRS, CDR2 YFSETQ. Together with reference TRBV5-1 and TRBJ2-7, the CDR3 gives the full variable domain: KAGVTQTPRYLIKTRGQQVTLSCSPISGHRSVSWYQQTPGQGLQFLFEYFSETQRNKGNFPGRFSGRQFSNSRSEMNVSTLELGDSALYLCASSLGEYYEQYFGPGTRLTVT.